The entry below gives a single T cell receptor beta chain sequence along with its context. The source of the sample is a study of technical replicates of blood from a few donors. The CDR3 consists of 16 residues. Germline V gene data show CDR1 as MNHNY and CDR2 as SVGAGI (reference sequence). V lost 3 bases to trimming and J lost 6 bases, with 20 bases between them. Generated by immunoSEQ multiplex PCR, the TCRdb table keeps only in-frame clones and is missing some. Found here are some 77,000 clones, approximately 96% of them singletons; the top ten hold about 0.3%. V usage is TRBV6-6 and J usage is TRBJ1-2; tentative D call: TRBD1 (5 bases). This sequence was found in a human donor in good health. The source material was T cells isolated from PBMCs. Here the CDR3 DNA reads TGTGCCAGCAGTTATGGTGACAGCCGCTTTAAGGATGGCTACACCTTC. It yields the protein CASSYGDSRFKDGYTF.